This T cell receptor beta chain was observed in a study of blood T cell repertoires in COVID-19. Turning to the study itself: Material from acute and convalescent COVID-19 was sourced from the United States, Italy and Spain. T cells, B-cell-depleted T cells, or PBMCs provided the cDNA or gDNA that served as material.

Trimming shortened V by 2 bases and J by 4 bases, and 14 bases separated the two germline ends. The CDR3 is made up of 14 amino acids. In germline, CDR1 is GTSNPN, CDR2 SVGIG (reference sequence). How the authors handled the data: Amplification with reference gene primers provided the estimates of nucleated cell counts. TCRdb keeps only in-frame clones here, not all; method: immunoSEQ multiplex PCR. V and J calls and clone size are copied from that table; D and trimming were computed from the DNA. The sample includes more than 95,000 clones, 79% of them seen just once. The sequence was collected from a man aged 35 to 55 with active or convalescent COVID-19. The chain uses TRBV30 and TRBJ1-1; D is perhaps TRBD1 (5 bases). Input material: peripheral blood. In DNA form, the CDR3 reads TGTGCCTGGAGTACGACTTTGGGGCGCACTGAAGCTTTCTTT. Its protein product is CAWSTTLGRTEAFF.